These 21 T cell receptor beta chains were all obtained from the same sample, sequenced in a study of shared clonotypes between healthy human individuals. Some clones are missing from TCRdb's copy, which holds only in-frame ones; the method was immunoSEQ multiplex PCR. The sample gives hundreds of thousands of clones, 90% to 96% of which show up once; 0.06% is in the top ten. Sequences were obtained from naive CD4+ T cells sorted from blood. Subset of the sample: CD45RA+ positively selected. Receptors were obtained from a woman aged 30 to 39 in good health.

This clone was detected only once. V usage is TRBV7-3 and J usage is TRBJ1-1, with D perhaps matching TRBD1 (6 bases). CDR1 and CDR2 from the germline V gene are SGHTA and FQGTGA. The V and J ends lost 2 bases and 7 bases respectively, with 11 bases between them. The CDR3 is 13 residues long. The chain's CDR3 is CASSLQGSSEAFF. The CDR3 region has the DNA TGTGCCAGCAGCTTACAGGGGAGTAGTGAAGCTTTCTTT. Full variable domain (remainder filled in from reference TRBV7-3 and TRBJ1-1): GAGVSQTPSNKVTEKGKYVELRCDPISGHTALYWYRQSLGQGPEFLIYFQGTGAADDSGLPNDRFFAVRPEGSVSTLKIQRTERGDSAVYLCASSLQGSSEAFFGQGTRLTVV.

Points on this clone: The identical CDR3 is also encoded by other nucleotide sequences in the sample. This rearrangement joins TRBV5-1 to TRBJ2-2; D call uncertain. Germline V lookup: CDR1 SGHRS, CDR2 YFSETQ. CDR3 size: 12 residues. Trimming pared 1 base from V and 7 bases from J, leaving 5 bases between. CDR3 DNA sequence: TGCGCCAGCAGCTTGACGGGCGGGGAGCTGTTTTTT. Translated: CASSLTGGELFF.

On this clone: The sample carries other DNA sequences with the same CDR3. The rearrangement links TRBV28 to TRBJ2-7; D uncertain. The V gene lost 2 bases and the J gene lost 4 bases, with 6 bases spanning the gap. This CDR3 region has 12 residues. CDR1 and CDR2 (germline): MDHEN, SYDVKM. The CDR3 DNA reads TGTGCCAGCAGTTTAAAGGGTTACGAGCAGTACTTC. It specifies CASSLKGYEQYF.

The rearrangement uses TRBV2 and TRBJ1-5, with D maybe TRBD1 (5 bases). The ends were cut back, 5 bases at V and 5 bases at J, with 22 bases in the middle. The CDR3 is made up of 17 amino acids. The V gene's germline CDR1 is SNHLY and CDR2 FYNNEI. The CDR3 spells CASSSGTPQRVHQPQHF. The CDR3, as DNA: TGTGCCAGCAGTTCTGGGACTCCACAGAGGGTACATCAGCCCCAGCATTTT.

J is TRBJ2-7 and V is TRBV7-2, with D maybe TRBD2 (6 bases). The CDR3 length is 15 residues. V was shortened by 5 bases and J by 4 bases, with 18 bases between the two germline ends. Germline V gives CDR1 SGHTA, CDR2 FQGNSA. Here the CDR3 DNA reads TGTGCCAGCAGCGCTACTAGCTTCACCCCTTACGAGCAGTACTTC. It specifies CASSATSFTPYEQYF.

Here the CDR3 reads CASSSGQGAILTGELFF. CDR3 bases: TGTGCCAGCAGCTCGGGACAGGGGGCGATTCTTACCGGGGAGCTGTTTTTT. This chain joins TRBV11-2 and TRBJ2-2; 12 bases line up with TRBD1. This CDR3 comprises 17 residues. Germline trimming cut 4 bases from V and 5 bases from J; bases unmatched to any gene: 8. CDR1 and CDR2 (germline): SGHAT, FQNNGV. The full variable domain, with the rest looked up from reference TRBV11-2 and TRBJ2-2, is EAGVAQSPRYKIIEKRQSVAFWCNPISGHATLYWYQQILGQGPKLLIQFQNNGVVDDSQLPKDRFSAERLKGVDSTLKIQPAKLEDSAVYLCASSSGQGAILTGELFFGEGSRLTVL.

This clone was seen only once. This chain joins TRBV28 and TRBJ1-4; possibly TRBD1 for D (6 bases). Germline lookup yields CDR1 MDHEN and CDR2 SYDVKM. CDR3 size: 14 residues. The ends were cut back, 3 bases at V and 8 bases at J, with 13 bases in the middle. This chain's CDR3 is CASSFPGAGEKLFF. The CDR3 DNA is TGTGCCAGCAGTTTCCCGGGGGCAGGGGAAAAACTGTTTTTT.

This clone was seen a single time. This chain links TRBV7-6 with TRBJ1-4; tentative D call: TRBD1 (5 bases). Trimming pared 1 base from V and 8 bases from J, leaving 11 bases between. The CDR3 has 14 residues. The germline gives CDR1 SGHVS, CDR2 FNYEAQ. The CDR3 coding sequence is TGTGCCAGCAGCTTAGTTCCCTGGGGGGAAAAACTGTTTTTT. This codes for CASSLVPWGEKLFF.

The chain uses TRBV6-6 and TRBJ2-2, with TRBD1 identical over 7 bases. This CDR3 contains 15 residues. CDR1 is MNHNY, CDR2 SVGAGI, per germline (reference sequence). J gave up 0 bases and V 6 bases, and 4 bases lay outside the gene matches. The CDR3 sequence is CASRLQGANTGELFF. CDR3 coding DNA: TGTGCCAGCAGACTTCAGGGGGCGAACACCGGGGAGCTGTTTTTT.

The V call is TRBV18, the J call TRBJ2-5, with 11 nucleotides matching TRBD2. Germline CDR1 KGHSH, CDR2 LQKENI. CDR3 length: 16 residues. With V trimmed by 3 bases and J by 3 bases, 6 bases remained unmatched. The CDR3 protein is CASSPILLAGEETQYF. Here the CDR3 DNA reads TGTGCCAGCTCACCCATCTTACTAGCGGGGGAAGAGACCCAGTACTTC.

As regards this clone: The sample contains more than one DNA sequence encoding this CDR3. The CDR3 coding sequence is TGCGCCAGCAGCTTGGGACAGAGAGCGAACACCGGGGAGCTGTTTTTT. This encodes CASSLGQRANTGELFF. The chain employs TRBV5-1 and TRBJ2-2; a weak D match, TRBD1 (5 bases). From germline, CDR1 is SGHRS and CDR2 YFSETQ. CDR3 length: 16 amino acids. V was clipped by 0 bases and J by 0 bases, with 9 bases between them.

The chain has TRBV30 and TRBJ2-7; D gene unclear. Germline V CDR1 and CDR2: GTSNPN, SVGIG (reference sequence). This CDR3 spans 11 amino acids. Trimming stripped 7 bases from V and 2 bases from J, with 9 bases between. CDR3 bases: TGTGCCTTCCAGGCTACCTACGAGCAGTACTTC. Its protein product is CAFQATYEQYF.

This chain connects TRBV27 to TRBJ1-5, with TRBD1 matching 10 bases. V lost 6 bases and J lost 1; bases outside the gene matches: 6. The germline CDR1 and CDR2 sequences are MNHEY and SMNVEV (reference sequence). This CDR3 comprises 16 residues. Here the CDR3 reads CASRPRGQGSNQPQHF. The CDR3 coding sequence is TGTGCCAGCAGGCCGAGGGGACAGGGGAGCAATCAGCCCCAGCATTTT.

This chain connects TRBV10-3 to TRBJ2-7; 14 positions agree with TRBD2. CDR1 and CDR2 from the germline V gene are ENHRY and SYGVKD. The J segment lost 1 base and the V segment lost 5 bases, leaving 4 bases of the junction unmatched. This CDR3 has 16 residues. In DNA, the CDR3 is TGTGCCATCAGTCCAGGGACTAGCGGGAGATCCTACGAGCAGTACTTC. This translates into CAISPGTSGRSYEQYF.

The chain links TRBV11-2 to TRBJ1-1; D remains unclear. V was cut by 5 bases and J by 0 bases, with 10 bases left in between. Germline V gene sequence: CDR1 SGHAT, CDR2 FQNNGV. The CDR3 is 14 amino acids. For the CDR3, the DNA is TGTGCCAGCAGCCCGAGCGGGGTGAACACTGAAGCTTTCTTT. This translates into CASSPSGVNTEAFF.

The genes are TRBV4-1 and TRBJ2-3; 11 bases match TRBD2. CDR1 is MGHRA and CDR2 is YSYEKL in the germline V gene. This CDR3 is 19 amino acids long. The junction had 10 bases not matched to a gene; V was cut back by 1 base and J by 1 base. The CDR3 nucleotides read TGCGCCAGCAGCCAAGCGTTTGGGACTAGCGGACAGGGCACAGATACGCAGTATTTT. Protein product: CASSQAFGTSGQGTDTQYF.

This clone was detected a few times. The rearrangement links TRBV10-2 to TRBJ2-7; D ambiguous. This CDR3 has 12 amino acids. V was trimmed by 4 bases and J by 12 bases, leaving 16 bases between them. Germline values: CDR1 WSHSY, CDR2 SAAADI. The CDR3 nucleotides are TGCGCCAGCAGTGTCCTGATGGGCAGTTGGTACTTC. It yields the protein CASSVLMGSWYF.

This clone occurred once. The rearrangement joins TRBV28 to TRBJ1-5, with D perhaps matching TRBD1 (5 bases). V was cut by 6 bases and J by 6 bases, with 15 bases left in between. Germline V gene sequence: CDR1 MDHEN, CDR2 SYDVKM. The CDR3 extends over 14 amino acids. CDR3 region: CASSTPGASQPQHF. CDR3 in DNA: TGTGCCAGCAGCACCCCTGGGGCTTCTCAGCCCCAGCATTTT.

V usage is TRBV4-1 and J usage is TRBJ2-5, with TRBD2 matching over 10 bases. The DNA matches TRBJ2-7 better at its end, which makes the J call doubtful. CDR1 and CDR2 (germline): MGHRA, YSYEKL. The CDR3 has 15 residues. In DNA form, the CDR3 reads TGCGCCAGCAGCCATCCTCTAGCGGGAGTCTACGAGCAGTACTTC. Amino acid sequence: CASSHPLAGVYEQYF.

The chain joins TRBV21-1 to TRBJ2-5; TRBD1, as called in the table, went unchecked against the DNA. The J call may not be correct, given that the DNA end is closer to TRBJ2-7. TRBV21-1 is flagged as a pseudogene. There are 17 residues in the CDR3. The CDR3 reads CASRLMTPGQGSYEQYF. CDR3 nucleotides: TGTGCCAGCAGACTTATGACCCCGGGACAGGGGTCCTACGAGCAGTACTTC.

The rearrangement links TRBV6-5 to TRBJ2-2; 7 bases are a match to TRBD1. Germline CDR1 reads MNHEY; CDR2 reads SVGAGI. The CDR3 contains 16 residues. J gave up 5 bases and V 0 bases, and 6 bases lay outside the gene matches. The CDR3 spells CASSYSYTGDTGELFF. The CDR3 DNA is TGTGCCAGCAGTTACTCGTATACAGGGGATACCGGGGAGCTGTTTTTT.